These T cell receptor beta chains were read from a single sample in a study of T-cell memory formation after mild COVID-19. TCRdb independently ran MiXCR on the 5' RACE reads; one entry per CDR3 protein. The repertoire has 450,000 to 700,000 distinct CDR3 sequences, about a sixth of them found once; the top ten carry about 12%. The sequencing input was PBMCs or a T cell subset sorted from them (not recorded which). Receptor source: an adult woman who had mild COVID-19 (a few samples of this study predate the infection). Cell type and time point are not known. Each CDR3 is given with its conserved first and last residue. The order of the fields is CDR3 protein, clone size, V gene. Clone size is stated in some rows and not others, as once, few, many or a class when expanded.

CDR3aa: CASSQLGLTETQYF; abundance: few; v_gene: TRBV7-2
CDR3aa: CASSSRGGGQETQYF; abundance: NA; v_gene: TRBV12-3/TRBV12-4
CDR3aa: CASSAGHLNTEAFF; abundance: few; v_gene: TRBV9
CDR3aa: CASSPRTGEADTQYF; abundance: NA; v_gene: TRBV5-1
CDR3aa: CASSYPGDEQFF; abundance: NA; v_gene: TRBV6-2/TRBV6-3
CDR3aa: CSFNPGQVYNEQFF; abundance: many; v_gene: TRBV29-1
CDR3aa: CASSLDRASSPLHF; abundance: few; v_gene: TRBV12-3/TRBV12-4
CDR3aa: CAWRGNPLGAFF; abundance: few; v_gene: TRBV30
CDR3aa: CASRRAPRRENTEAFF; abundance: NA; v_gene: TRBV19
CDR3aa: CATSRLTSETQYF; abundance: many; v_gene: TRBV15
CDR3aa: CAYRTGSSYEQYF; abundance: few; v_gene: TRBV30
CDR3aa: CASSLSGSLLEQYF; abundance: NA; v_gene: TRBV7-6
CDR3aa: CASQGGDSPTYNEQFF; abundance: NA; v_gene: TRBV7-3
CDR3aa: CASSSTGTGDYNEQFF; abundance: NA; v_gene: TRBV11-1
CDR3aa: CASTLGPMGHYQETQYF; abundance: few; v_gene: TRBV7-6
CDR3aa: CSARYGGSPSHNEQFF; abundance: NA; v_gene: TRBV20-1
CDR3aa: CASSYTRDSPYSNQPQHF; abundance: few; v_gene: TRBV6-2/TRBV6-3
CDR3aa: CASSTLDEQYF; abundance: few; v_gene: TRBV12-3/TRBV12-4
CDR3aa: CASSLRGNYGYTF; abundance: many; v_gene: TRBV27
CDR3aa: CASSRDIGTGELFF; abundance: few; v_gene: TRBV4-1
CDR3aa: CATSGALVFSYNEQFF; abundance: many; v_gene: TRBV24-1
CDR3aa: CSVHGTKLNTEAFF; abundance: NA; v_gene: TRBV29-1
CDR3aa: CASIGTGAYNEQFF; abundance: few; v_gene: TRBV12-3/TRBV12-4
CDR3aa: CASSPETGYNEQFF; abundance: NA; v_gene: TRBV18
CDR3aa: CASSVPAGGSAGELFF; abundance: NA; v_gene: TRBV9
CDR3aa: CASSQDLETMAFF; abundance: NA; v_gene: TRBV4-1
CDR3aa: CATSDLRGYEQYF; abundance: few; v_gene: TRBV24-1
CDR3aa: CASSPRTGFDEQYF; abundance: NA; v_gene: TRBV5-4
CDR3aa: CSASSRDRVPGETQYF; abundance: NA; v_gene: TRBV20-1
CDR3aa: CASSQDLGSSYEQYF; abundance: many; v_gene: TRBV3-1
CDR3aa: CASSAPRGTEDTQYF; abundance: few; v_gene: TRBV7-9
CDR3aa: CASSFSDRGLAKNIQYF; abundance: NA; v_gene: TRBV7-9
CDR3aa: CASSLDRGDEQFF; abundance: many; v_gene: TRBV11-2
CDR3aa: CASSLRTSGSPYNEQFF; abundance: few; v_gene: TRBV5-1
CDR3aa: CASSLRGGLATNEQFF; abundance: few; v_gene: TRBV7-8
CDR3aa: CASSDYAWDFQSSYNSPLHF; abundance: few; v_gene: TRBV6-4
CDR3aa: CASSLSKGGGPSNTGELFF; abundance: few; v_gene: TRBV7-3
CDR3aa: CASSQDRGNRAEQYF; abundance: NA; v_gene: TRBV4-3
CDR3aa: CASSSRPGHTGELFF; abundance: NA; v_gene: TRBV6-9
CDR3aa: CASSTGTGTNYGYTF; abundance: NA; v_gene: TRBV25-1
CDR3aa: CASSFQDEQFF; abundance: NA; v_gene: TRBV6-6
CDR3aa: CASTPLTHTGELFF; abundance: many; v_gene: TRBV7-2
CDR3aa: CASGYREETQYF; abundance: NA; v_gene: TRBV7-2
CDR3aa: CAPKRNEQFF; abundance: few; v_gene: TRBV27
CDR3aa: CASSAGGRSTGELFF; abundance: NA; v_gene: TRBV12-3/TRBV12-4
CDR3aa: CASSLGGLENGYTF; abundance: NA; v_gene: TRBV7-9
CDR3aa: CASSRDSLSSGNTIYF; abundance: many; v_gene: TRBV13
CDR3aa: CASSSPLRDRVYEQYF; abundance: NA; v_gene: TRBV6-2/TRBV6-3
CDR3aa: CASSITGTGIHEQFF; abundance: few; v_gene: TRBV19
CDR3aa: CSVVLGGADTQYF; abundance: few; v_gene: TRBV29-1
CDR3aa: CASSSSLSLYSNQPQHF; abundance: many; v_gene: TRBV7-2
CDR3aa: CASTAGTGRPGF; abundance: few; v_gene: TRBV7-9
CDR3aa: CSATDSSQETQYF; abundance: few; v_gene: TRBV20-1
CDR3aa: CSASHTSRTRYGYTF; abundance: few; v_gene: TRBV20-1
CDR3aa: CSATGLAINEQFF; abundance: NA; v_gene: TRBV20-1
CDR3aa: CSCIERGDEKLFF; abundance: few; v_gene: TRBV29-1
CDR3aa: CASSYGVYYEQYF; abundance: few; v_gene: TRBV6-5
CDR3aa: CASKRDRGQETQYF; abundance: few; v_gene: TRBV25-1
CDR3aa: CATSDLGTSGDTQYF; abundance: many; v_gene: TRBV24-1